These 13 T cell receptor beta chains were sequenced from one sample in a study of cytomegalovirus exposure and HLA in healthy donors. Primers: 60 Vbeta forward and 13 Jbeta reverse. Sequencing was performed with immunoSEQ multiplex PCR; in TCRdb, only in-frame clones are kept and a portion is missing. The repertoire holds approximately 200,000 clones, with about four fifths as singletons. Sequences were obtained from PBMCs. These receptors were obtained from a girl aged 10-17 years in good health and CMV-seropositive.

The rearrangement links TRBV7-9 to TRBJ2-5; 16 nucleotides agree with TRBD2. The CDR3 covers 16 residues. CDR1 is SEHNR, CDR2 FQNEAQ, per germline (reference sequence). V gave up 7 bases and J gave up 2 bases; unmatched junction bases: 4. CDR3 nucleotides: TGTGCCAGCAACTTGGGACTAGCGGGGGGGCAAGAGACCCAGTACTTC. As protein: CASNLGLAGGQETQYF.

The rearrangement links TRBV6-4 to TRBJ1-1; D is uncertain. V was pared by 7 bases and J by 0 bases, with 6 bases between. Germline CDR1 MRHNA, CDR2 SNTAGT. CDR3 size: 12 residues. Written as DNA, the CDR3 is TGTGCCAGCATAGATCTGAACACTGAAGCTTTCTTT. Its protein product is CASIDLNTEAFF.

CDR3 amino acids: CASSVDGTGIGEQYF. The CDR3 DNA sequence: TGTGCCAGCAGCGTAGATGGGACAGGGATAGGCGAGCAGTACTTC. The chain uses TRBV9 and TRBJ2-7; 9 positions agree with TRBD1. This CDR3 spans 15 amino acids. V gave up 0 bases and J gave up 6 bases; unmatched junction bases: 7. Per germline, CDR1 SGDLS and CDR2 YYNGEE.

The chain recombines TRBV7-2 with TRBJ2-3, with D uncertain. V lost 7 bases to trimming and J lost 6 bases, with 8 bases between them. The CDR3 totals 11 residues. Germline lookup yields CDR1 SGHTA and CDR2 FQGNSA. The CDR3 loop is CASTSRDTQYF. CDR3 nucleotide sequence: TGTGCCAGCACCAGTCGCGATACGCAGTATTTT.

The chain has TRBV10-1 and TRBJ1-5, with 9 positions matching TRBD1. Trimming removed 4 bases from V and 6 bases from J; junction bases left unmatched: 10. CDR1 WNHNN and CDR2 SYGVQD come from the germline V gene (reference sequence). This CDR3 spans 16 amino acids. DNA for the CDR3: TGCGCCAGCAGTGGGCCTTACAGGGGGCGCGGTCAGCCCCAGCATTTT. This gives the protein CASSGPYRGRGQPQHF.

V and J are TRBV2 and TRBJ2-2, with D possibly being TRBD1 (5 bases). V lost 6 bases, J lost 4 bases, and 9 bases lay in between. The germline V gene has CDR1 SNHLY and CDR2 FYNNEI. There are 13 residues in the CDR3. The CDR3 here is CASRSGITGELFF. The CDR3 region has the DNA TGTGCCAGCAGATCAGGGATCACCGGGGAGCTGTTTTTT.

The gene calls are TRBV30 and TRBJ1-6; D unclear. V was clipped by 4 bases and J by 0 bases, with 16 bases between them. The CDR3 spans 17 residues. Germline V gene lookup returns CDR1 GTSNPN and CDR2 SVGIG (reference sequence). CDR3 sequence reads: CAWTLEAGSSYNSPLHF. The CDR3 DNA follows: TGTGCCTGGACATTAGAAGCAGGCAGCTCCTATAATTCACCCCTCCACTTT.

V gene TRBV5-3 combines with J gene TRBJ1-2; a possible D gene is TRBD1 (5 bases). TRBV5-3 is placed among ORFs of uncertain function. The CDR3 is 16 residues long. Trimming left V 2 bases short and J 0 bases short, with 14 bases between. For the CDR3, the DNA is TGTGCCAGAAGCTTTGGGCGCGGGGGATCTAACTATGGCTACACCTTC. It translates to CARSFGRGGSNYGYTF.

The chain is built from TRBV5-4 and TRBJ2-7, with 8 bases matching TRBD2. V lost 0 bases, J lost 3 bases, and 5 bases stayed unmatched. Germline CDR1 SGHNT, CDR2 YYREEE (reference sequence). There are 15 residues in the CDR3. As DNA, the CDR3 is TGTGCCAGCAGCTTGGACGGGGGGGGGAACTACGAGCAGTACTTC. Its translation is CASSLDGGGNYEQYF. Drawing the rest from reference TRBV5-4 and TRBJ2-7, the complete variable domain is ETGVTQSPTHLIKTRGQQVTLRCSSQSGHNTVSWYQQALGQGPQFIFQYYREEENGRGNFPPRFSGLQFPNYSSELNVNALELDDSALYLCASSLDGGGNYEQYFGPGTRLTVT.

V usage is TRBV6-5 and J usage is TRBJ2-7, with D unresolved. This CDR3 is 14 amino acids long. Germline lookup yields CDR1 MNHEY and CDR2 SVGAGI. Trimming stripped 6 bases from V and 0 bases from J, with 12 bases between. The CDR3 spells CASSRDWSSYEQYF. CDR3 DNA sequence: TGTGCCAGCAGCCGCGACTGGAGCTCCTACGAGCAGTACTTC.

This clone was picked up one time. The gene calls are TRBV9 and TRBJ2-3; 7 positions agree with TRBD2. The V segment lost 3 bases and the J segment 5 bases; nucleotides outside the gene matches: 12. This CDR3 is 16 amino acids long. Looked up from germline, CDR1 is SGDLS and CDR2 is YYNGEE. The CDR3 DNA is TGTGCCAGCAGCGGGTCCCCAGCGGGGTGGGTAGATACGCAGTATTTT. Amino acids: CASSGSPAGWVDTQYF.

The CDR3 DNA is TGTGCCAGTAGTATAGGTGGGACAGGGTATGAAGCTTTCTTT. This translates into CASSIGGTGYEAFF. The chain joins TRBV19 to TRBJ1-1; 9 positions match TRBD1. There are 14 residues in the CDR3. With V trimmed by 1 base and J by 7 bases, 4 bases remained unmatched. Germline CDR1 and CDR2: LNHDA and SQIVND (reference sequence). The full variable domain, completed using reference TRBV19 and TRBJ1-1, is DGGITQSPKYLFRKEGQNVTLSCEQNLNHDAMYWYRQDPGQGLRLIYYSQIVNDFQKGDIAEGYSVSREKKESFPLTVTSAQKNPTAFYLCASSIGGTGYEAFFGQGTRLTVV.

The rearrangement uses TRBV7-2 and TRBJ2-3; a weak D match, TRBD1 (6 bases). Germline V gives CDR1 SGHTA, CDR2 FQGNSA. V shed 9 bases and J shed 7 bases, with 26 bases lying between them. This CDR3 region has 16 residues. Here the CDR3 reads CASGGASKRSLYTQYF. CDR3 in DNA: TGTGCCAGTGGGGGCGCTAGCAAACGCTCATTGTATACGCAGTATTTT.